These 10 T cell receptor beta chains were sequenced from one sample in a study of blood T cell repertoires in COVID-19 (dated by TCRdb to 2019 to 2021). Library preparation used the immunoSEQ multiplex PCR assay. TCRdb took over this immuneACCESS table, retaining in-frame rearrangements with V and J assigned. Such tables are incomplete; in checked studies, under half of the missing clones stem from an unresolved V gene, and the remainder is unexplained. The sample includes around 250,000 clones, with around 86% observed a single time. The leading ten clones occupy around 2% of the sample. Sequenced: PBMCs or T cells enriched from blood (not recorded which). These receptors were obtained from a woman in her 50s who had recovered from COVID-19.

This clone was picked up one time. The chain is built from TRBV3-1 (or the pseudogene TRBV3-2) and TRBJ2-1; D ambiguous. Trimming removed 1 base at V and 9 bases at J, with 4 bases between. Germline CDR1 reads LGHDT; CDR2 reads YNNKEL (reference sequence). CDR3 length: 11 residues. The CDR3 is CASSQAGEQFF. CDR3 coding DNA: TGTGCCAGCAGCCAAGCAGGTGAGCAGTTCTTC.

The chain recombines TRBV5-4 with TRBJ2-6; 7 bases fit TRBD1. The length of the CDR3 is 17 residues. With V trimmed by 7 bases and J by 2 bases, 12 bases remained unmatched. Per the germline V gene, CDR1 is SGHNT and CDR2 is YYREEE (reference sequence). CDR3 residues: CASDRRTGLTGANVLTF. For the CDR3, the DNA is TGTGCCAGCGATCGACGGACAGGCTTAACTGGGGCCAACGTCCTGACTTTC.

The DNA for the CDR3 is TGTGCCAGCAGCTTAGCTGCTAGCGGGACAGATACGCAGTATTTT. This codes for CASSLAASGTDTQYF. V usage is TRBV7-2 and J usage is TRBJ2-3; 8 bases fit TRBD2. J lost 3 bases, V lost 0 bases, and 2 bases had no gene match. Germline values: CDR1 SGHTA, CDR2 FQGNSA. This CDR3 has 15 residues.

This clone was seen more than once but under ten times. The chain joins TRBV7-9 to TRBJ2-7, with D tentatively TRBD1 (5 bases). The CDR3 contains 13 residues. From germline, CDR1 is SEHNR and CDR2 FQNEAQ (reference sequence). The V gene lost 2 bases and the J gene lost 4 bases, with 9 bases spanning the gap. DNA for the CDR3: TGTGCCAGCAGCTTAATGACAGAATACGAGCAGTACTTC. Its protein is CASSLMTEYEQYF.

V and J are TRBV11-3 and TRBJ1-1; no clear D. Germline-derived CDR1 and CDR2 are SGHNT and YENEEA. V lost 3 bases and J lost 2, with 7 bases in between. The CDR3 runs 13 residues. The CDR3 region is CASSFSGNTEAFF. The CDR3 DNA sequence: TGTGCCAGCAGCTTTAGCGGTAACACTGAAGCTTTCTTT.

The rearrangement joins TRBV6-5 to TRBJ1-2; D possibly corresponds to TRBD1 (6 bases). Trimming shortened V by 4 bases and J by 6 bases, and 12 bases separated the two germline ends. CDR1 is MNHEY and CDR2 is SVGAGI in the germline V gene. This CDR3 region has 13 residues. The DNA of the CDR3 is TGTGCCAGCAGTTTAACAGGGTCGGATGGCTACACCTTC. Residues: CASSLTGSDGYTF.

About this clone: Other DNA sequences of this sample code for an identical CDR3. The V and J genes are TRBV28 and TRBJ2-7; the match to TRBD2 covers 14 bases. V gave up 4 bases and J gave up 4 bases; unmatched junction bases: 3. Germline CDR1 and CDR2: MDHEN and SYDVKM. The CDR3 is 15 residues long. Here the CDR3 reads CASSSGTSGRYEQYF. The CDR3 nucleotides read TGTGCCAGCAGTTCAGGGACTAGCGGGAGATACGAGCAGTACTTC.

The chain joins TRBV6-5 to TRBJ2-3; D possibly corresponds to TRBD2 (6 bases). This CDR3 has 12 residues. Germline CDR1 reads MNHEY; CDR2 reads SVGAGI. V was pared by 5 bases and J by 6 bases, with 9 bases between. The CDR3 protein is CASSPSGDTQYF. The CDR3 DNA is TGTGCCAGCAGTCCAAGCGGGGATACGCAGTATTTT.

The V call is TRBV5-1, the J call TRBJ2-7; 8 bases are a match to TRBD2. Germline V CDR1 and CDR2: SGHRS, YFSETQ. V dropped 4 bases and J dropped 5; count of bases not matched to a gene: 17. The CDR3 extends over 17 amino acids. The CDR3 region is CASSTRGPAGVMNEQYF. In DNA, the CDR3 is TGCGCCAGCAGCACCCGAGGTCCAGCGGGAGTTATGAACGAGCAGTACTTC.

The chain combines TRBV4-1 with TRBJ1-6; TRBD1 agrees at 10 bases. Germline CDR1 reads MGHRA; CDR2 reads YSYEKL. V dropped 3 bases and J dropped 6; count of bases not matched to a gene: 5. This CDR3 is 16 amino acids long. CDR3 sequence reads: CASSHRDRGINSPLHF. The CDR3 DNA is TGCGCCAGCAGCCACCGGGACAGGGGTATTAATTCACCCCTCCACTTT.